What follows are 30 T cell receptor beta chains derived from one specimen sequenced in a study of T cell responses to AZD1222 COVID-19 vaccine. Sequencing used immunoSEQ multiplex PCR; TCRdb keeps in-frame clones, though not all of them. The sample consists of about 140,000 clones, 85% to 95% of them appearing once. Sequenced material: peripheral blood, taken on day 0 of AZD1222 vaccination. All receptors derive from an adult in good health.

This chain uses TRBV7-9 with TRBJ2-5, with D perhaps matching TRBD2 (5 bases). Germline V gives CDR1 SEHNR, CDR2 FQNEAQ (reference sequence). V was trimmed by 5 bases and J by 2 bases, leaving 15 bases between them. The CDR3 loop spans 15 amino acids. CDR3 DNA sequence: TGTGCCAGCAGCGCCAAACGACTATCGCAAGAGACCCAGTACTTC. As protein: CASSAKRLSQETQYF.

The gene calls are TRBV15 and TRBJ2-1; 10 bases are a match to TRBD2. J gave up 4 bases and V 1 base, and 4 bases lay outside the gene matches. CDR3 length: 16 residues. CDR1 is LNHNV, CDR2 YYDKDF, per germline (reference sequence). CDR3: CATSRASGGRYNEQFF. The CDR3 DNA reads TGTGCCACCAGCAGAGCTAGCGGGGGACGGTACAATGAGCAGTTCTTC.

The rearrangement links TRBV11-3 to TRBJ2-1; 7 positions agree with TRBD2. Trimming removed 5 bases from V and 4 bases from J; junction bases left unmatched: 8. The CDR3 covers 15 residues. CDR1 and CDR2 (germline): SGHNT, YENEEA. The CDR3 spells CASSPNGGGYNEQFF. The CDR3 DNA is TGTGCCAGCAGCCCCAACGGCGGGGGTTACAATGAGCAGTTCTTC. Supplemented by reference TRBV11-3 and TRBJ2-1, the full variable domain reads EAGVVQSPRYKIIEKKQPVAFWCNPISGHNTLYWYLQNLGQGPELLIRYENEEAVDDSQLPKDRFSAERLKGVDSTLKIQPAELGDSAVYLCASSPNGGGYNEQFFGPGTRLTVL.

The chain is built from TRBV6-5 and TRBJ1-2; D is possibly TRBD1 (5 bases). The CDR3 consists of 12 residues. The germline V gene encodes CDR1 MNHEY and CDR2 SVGAGI. Trimming removed 11 bases from V and 8 bases from J, with 18 bases in between. The CDR3 spells CAAGLSTRGYTF. The CDR3, as DNA: TGTGCCGCGGGGCTCTCCACGAGGGGCTACACCTTC.

The rearrangement uses TRBV3-1 (or the pseudogene TRBV3-2) and TRBJ2-7; possibly TRBD2 for D (6 bases). V was shortened by 6 bases and J by 4 bases, with 10 bases between the two germline ends. CDR1 is LGHDT and CDR2 is YNNKEL in the germline V gene (reference sequence). The CDR3 runs to 12 residues. CDR3 sequence: CASSFSGYEQYF. CDR3 DNA sequence: TGTGCCAGCAGTTTTAGCGGATACGAGCAGTACTTC.

The CDR3 protein is CASSLVGIGDTQYF. In DNA form, the CDR3 reads TGTGCCAGCAGCTTGGTTGGAATTGGAGATACGCAGTATTTT. The chain employs TRBV5-4 and TRBJ2-3; D uncertain. The V end lost 0 bases, the J end lost 5 bases, and 10 bases lay between the germline ends. The CDR3 consists of 14 residues. Germline values: CDR1 SGHNT, CDR2 YYREEE (reference sequence).

The V and J genes are TRBV7-9 and TRBJ2-7; 7 positions match TRBD1. J was trimmed by 3 bases and V by 0 bases; bases with no gene match: 8. This CDR3 has 16 amino acids. Germline V gives CDR1 SEHNR, CDR2 FQNEAQ (reference sequence). CDR3 loop: CASSLAPNRGVYEQYF. The CDR3 DNA follows: TGTGCCAGCAGCTTAGCGCCAAACAGGGGCGTCTACGAGCAGTACTTC.

The rearrangement joins TRBV2 to TRBJ2-7, with a possible D match to TRBD2 (7 bases). Trimming stripped 6 bases from V and 6 bases from J, with 18 bases between. This CDR3 region has 14 residues. Per the germline V gene, CDR1 is SNHLY and CDR2 is FYNNEI. The CDR3: CASSALDRGGEQYF. The CDR3 nucleotides are TGTGCCAGCAGCGCCCTCGATAGGGGGGGCGAGCAGTACTTC.

The J gene is TRBJ1-6, the V gene TRBV10-3, with TRBD1 identical over 9 bases. V dropped 6 bases and J dropped 8; count of bases not matched to a gene: 5. The CDR3 runs to 14 residues. Germline CDR1 is ENHRY and CDR2 is SYGVKD. The CDR3 sequence: CAIRGGDRDSPLHF. CDR3 bases: TGTGCCATCAGGGGGGGGGACAGGGATTCACCCCTCCACTTT.

CDR3 bases: TGTGCCAGCAGCTGGACAGGGTACAATGAGCAGTTCTTC. This encodes CASSWTGYNEQFF. This sequence joins TRBV7-2 and TRBJ2-1, with 8 bases lining up with TRBD1. J lost 4 bases, V lost 4 bases, and 0 bases had no gene match. Germline lookup yields CDR1 SGHTA and CDR2 FQGNSA. CDR3 length: 13 residues.

CDR3 residues: CSLLGTEAFF. The CDR3, as DNA: TGCAGCCTCTTAGGAACTGAAGCTTTCTTT. The rearrangement joins TRBV29-1 to TRBJ1-1, with D hard to call. The CDR3 contains 10 residues. With 8 bases removed from V and 5 bases from J, the gap between germline ends came to 9 bases. Germline lookup yields CDR1 SQVTM and CDR2 ANQGSEA. Full variable domain (rest looked up from reference TRBV29-1 and TRBJ1-1): SAVISQKPSRDICQRGTSLTIQCQVDSQVTMMFWYRQQPGQSLTLIATANQGSEATYESGFVIDKFPISRPNLTFSTLTVSNMSPEDSSIYLCSLLGTEAFFGQGTRLTVV.

The sample holds one count of this clone. The chain uses TRBV5-6 and TRBJ2-2; D may be TRBD1 (5 bases). Trimming took 0 bases from V and 1 from J, leaving 10 bases between them. CDR3 length: 16 amino acids. Germline V CDR1 and CDR2: SGHDT, YYEEEE. The DNA for the CDR3 is TGTGCCAGCAGCTTGGTGCCAGGGCTGAACACCGGGGAGCTGTTTTTT. Translating gives CASSLVPGLNTGELFF. The variable domain in full, with the rest retrieved from reference TRBV5-6 and TRBJ2-2, is DAGVTQSPTHLIKTRGQQVTLRCSPKSGHDTVSWYQQALGQGPQFIFQYYEEEERQRGNFPDRFSGHQFPNYSSELNVNALLLGDSALYLCASSLVPGLNTGELFFGEGSRLTVL.

The V and J genes are TRBV2 and TRBJ2-5; D is possibly TRBD1 (5 bases). The V gene's germline CDR1 is SNHLY and CDR2 FYNNEI. V shed 5 bases and J shed 3 bases, with 7 bases lying between them. CDR3 size: 12 residues. The CDR3: CASSLGEETQYF. CDR3 nucleotides: TGTGCCAGCAGTTTAGGGGAAGAGACCCAGTACTTC.

This chain connects TRBV3-1 (or the pseudogene TRBV3-2) to TRBJ2-2; TRBD2 agrees at 8 bases. Germline CDR1 is LGHDT and CDR2 is YNNKEL (reference sequence). With V trimmed by 4 bases and J by 4 bases, 5 bases remained unmatched. The CDR3 loop spans 15 amino acids. CDR3 DNA sequence: TGTGCCAGCAGCCGGAGCGGGGGAGGCACCGGGGAGCTGTTTTTT. Its translation is CASSRSGGGTGELFF.

The J gene is TRBJ2-3, the V gene TRBV29-1; 7 bases map to TRBD1. This CDR3 is built from 14 residues. Germline values: CDR1 SQVTM, CDR2 ANQGSEA. The trim removed 6 bases at V and 2 bases at J, leaving 8 bases unmatched. For the CDR3, the DNA is TGCAGCGTGACTCACGGGACAGTCACAGATACGCAGTATTTT. Its protein is CSVTHGTVTDTQYF.

The rearrangement joins TRBV5-1 to TRBJ2-1; 12 nucleotides align to TRBD2. The CDR3 runs to 14 residues. The V and J ends lost 4 bases and 10 bases, in that order; junction bases with no gene match: 6. Per germline, CDR1 SGHRS and CDR2 YFSETQ. The CDR3: CASSHGLAGTEQFF. CDR3 DNA: TGCGCCAGCAGCCACGGACTAGCGGGGACAGAGCAGTTCTTC. Looking up the rest from reference TRBV5-1 and TRBJ2-1 gives the full variable domain: KAGVTQTPRYLIKTRGQQVTLSCSPISGHRSVSWYQQTPGQGLQFLFEYFSETQRNKGNFPGRFSGRQFSNSRSEMNVSTLELGDSALYLCASSHGLAGTEQFFGPGTRLTVL.

This chain links TRBV18 with TRBJ1-2; D gene uncertain. Trimming removed 3 bases from V and 4 bases from J, with 15 bases in between. The CDR3 totals 15 residues. Germline V CDR1 and CDR2: KGHSH, LQKENI. The CDR3, as DNA: TGTGCCAGCTCACCGGGGAGGGAGACCGCCTATGGCTACACCTTC. Translating it yields CASSPGRETAYGYTF. Variable domain in full (rest from reference TRBV18 and TRBJ1-2): NAGVMQNPRHLVRRRGQEARLRCSPMKGHSHVYWYRQLPEEGLKFMVYLQKENIIDESGMPKERFSAEFPKEGPSILRIQQVVRGDSAAYFCASSPGRETAYGYTFGSGTRLTVV.

The chain links TRBV30 to TRBJ1-4; 7 nucleotides match TRBD1. V was pared by 4 bases and J by 7 bases, with 12 bases of the junction left unmatched. The length of the CDR3 is 15 residues. Looked up from germline, CDR1 is GTSNPN and CDR2 is SVGIG (reference sequence). Here the CDR3 DNA reads TGTGCCTGGATAAACCCAGGACAGGATGCTGAAAAACTGTTTTTT. Translation: CAWINPGQDAEKLFF.

This clone was seen only once. The chain joins TRBV7-3 to TRBJ2-3; D remains ambiguous. Trimming took off 2 bases at V and 1 base at J, with 7 bases between the two ends. The CDR3 is made up of 14 amino acids. Germline V gives CDR1 SGHTA, CDR2 FQGTGA. CDR3 nucleotide sequence: TGTGCCAGCAGCTTAGCGGACGGCACAGATACGCAGTATTTT. This sequence encodes CASSLADGTDTQYF.

The chain carries TRBV3-1 (or the pseudogene TRBV3-2) and TRBJ1-6; D possibly corresponds to TRBD1 (5 bases). Germline CDR1 reads LGHDT; CDR2 reads YNNKEL (reference sequence). V was cut by 0 bases and J by 0 bases, with 12 bases left in between. The CDR3 has 18 amino acids. DNA for the CDR3: TGTGCCAGCAGCCAAGAAGGGGCAGGGAGCTCCTATAATTCACCCCTCCACTTT. Translated: CASSQEGAGSSYNSPLHF.

The rearrangement uses TRBV4-3 and TRBJ1-2, with D possibly matching TRBD1 (6 bases). V dropped 3 bases and J dropped 4 bases, with 21 bases sitting between them. CDR3 length: 17 residues. CDR1 LGHNA and CDR2 YSLEER come from the germline V gene. CDR3 sequence (DNA): TGCGCCAGCAGCCAGGAGAGGGAAGGCAGGGGAAGCTATGGCTACACCTTC. It is translated as CASSQEREGRGSYGYTF.

The chain carries TRBV10-3 and TRBJ2-5, with 8 positions matching TRBD2. The germline gives CDR1 ENHRY, CDR2 SYGVKD. The CDR3 spans 19 residues. The V and J ends lost 0 bases and 5 bases, in that order; junction bases with no gene match: 17. CDR3 nucleotides: TGTGCCATCAGTGAGTCGAGACCCAGCGGGGGTAGGAGGACGGAGACCCAGTACTTC. Residues: CAISESRPSGGRRTETQYF.

This chain connects TRBV27 to TRBJ2-1; 10 bases match TRBD1. From germline, CDR1 is MNHEY and CDR2 SMNVEV (reference sequence). This CDR3 spans 16 amino acids. V shed 2 bases, J shed 2 bases, and the junction held 3 bases outside the gene matches. CDR3 nucleotide sequence: TGTGCCAGCAGTTTACGTGGACAGGGGGCCTACAATGAGCAGTTCTTC. Protein product: CASSLRGQGAYNEQFF.

The chain couples TRBV5-1 to TRBJ1-4; the D gene is possibly TRBD1 (6 bases). V dropped 4 bases and J dropped 0 bases, with 19 bases sitting between them. CDR1 SGHRS and CDR2 YFSETQ come from the germline V gene. The CDR3 is 18 amino acids. The CDR3 nucleotides are TGCGCCAGCAGCCTACAGGGATCCTCTGATGCAACTAATGAAAAACTGTTTTTT. It codes for CASSLQGSSDATNEKLFF.

This chain links TRBV19 with TRBJ1-1; no clear D. Germline values: CDR1 LNHDA, CDR2 SQIVND (reference sequence). CDR3 size: 13 residues. Trimming stripped 2 bases from V and 8 bases from J, with 12 bases between. The CDR3 DNA follows: TGTGCCAGTAGTATATGGTGGGCCGAGGAAGCTTTCTTT. Its translation is CASSIWWAEEAFF.

The V gene is TRBV19, the J gene TRBJ2-6, with 8 positions matching TRBD1. Germline assignment: CDR1 LNHDA and CDR2 SQIVND (reference sequence). The CDR3 contains 16 residues. J lost 2 bases, V lost 6 bases, and 6 bases had no gene match. The CDR3 bases are TGTGCCAGTAGCGGACAGGGTTTAGCTGGGGCCAACGTCCTGACTTTC. It encodes CASSGQGLAGANVLTF.

The chain combines TRBV5-4 with TRBJ1-1; D gene ambiguous. Trimming cost V 4 bases and J 0 bases, with 7 bases left between them. Germline V gene sequence: CDR1 SGHNT, CDR2 YYREEE (reference sequence). The CDR3 loop spans 13 amino acids. CDR3: CASSHVMNTEAFF. The CDR3 bases are TGTGCCAGCAGCCACGTAATGAACACTGAAGCTTTCTTT.

This chain links TRBV28 with TRBJ2-7, with TRBD1 as a possible D gene (5 bases). Germline CDR1 reads MDHEN; CDR2 reads SYDVKM. With 2 bases removed from V and 6 bases from J, the gap between germline ends came to 17 bases. The CDR3 totals 15 residues. The CDR3 sequence: CASSLMGAGSAEQYF. CDR3 DNA: TGTGCCAGCAGTTTAATGGGTGCAGGGTCAGCCGAGCAGTACTTC.

This chain uses TRBV3-1 (or the pseudogene TRBV3-2) with TRBJ1-3, with D possibly being TRBD1 (5 bases). The CDR3 has 15 residues. The V gene's germline CDR1 is LGHDT and CDR2 YNNKEL (reference sequence). The V end lost 1 base, the J end lost 4 bases, and 11 bases lay between the germline ends. The CDR3: CASSQGGAQGNTIYF. CDR3 sequence (DNA): TGTGCCAGCAGCCAAGGAGGGGCGCAGGGAAACACCATATATTTT.

The rearrangement links TRBV5-1 to TRBJ1-2; TRBD1 might be the D (5 bases). The germline CDR1 and CDR2 sequences are SGHRS and YFSETQ. Trimming cost V 0 bases and J 4 bases, with 13 bases left between them. This CDR3 is built from 15 residues. DNA of the CDR3: TGCGCCAGCAGCTTGGATGGGGGTTTGGGCTATGGCTACACCTTC. This sequence encodes CASSLDGGLGYGYTF.